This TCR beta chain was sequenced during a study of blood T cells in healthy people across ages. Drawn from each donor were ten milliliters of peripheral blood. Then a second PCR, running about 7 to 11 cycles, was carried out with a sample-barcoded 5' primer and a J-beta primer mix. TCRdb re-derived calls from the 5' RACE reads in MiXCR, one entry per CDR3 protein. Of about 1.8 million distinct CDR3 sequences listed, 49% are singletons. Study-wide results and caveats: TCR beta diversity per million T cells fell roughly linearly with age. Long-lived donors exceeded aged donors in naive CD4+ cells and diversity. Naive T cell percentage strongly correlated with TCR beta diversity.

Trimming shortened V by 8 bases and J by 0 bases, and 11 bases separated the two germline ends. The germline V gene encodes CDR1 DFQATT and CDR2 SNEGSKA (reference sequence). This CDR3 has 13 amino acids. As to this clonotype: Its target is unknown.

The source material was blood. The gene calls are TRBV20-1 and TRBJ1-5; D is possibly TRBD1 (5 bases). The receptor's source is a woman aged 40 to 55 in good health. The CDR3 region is CSPGAYSNQPQHF. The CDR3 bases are TGCAGTCCCGGGGCTTATAGCAATCAGCCCCAGCATTTT.